This T cell receptor (beta chain) emerged from a study of blood T cell repertoires in COVID-19. Study as a whole: Acute-phase and convalescent COVID-19 samples originated in the United States, Italy and Spain. T cells, B-cell-depleted T cells, or PBMCs supplied cDNA or gDNA.

Germline CDR1 reads SEHNR; CDR2 reads FQNEAQ (reference sequence). The length of the CDR3 is 14 residues. V lost 5 bases to trimming and J lost 5 bases; unmatched junction nucleotides: 7. Original methodology: By means of reference gene primer amplification, nucleated cell counts were estimated. This table comes from immunoSEQ multiplex PCR, and its TCRdb copy is limited to in-frame clones, with some not included. V, J and clone size were drawn from that table, and D and trimming were deduced from the DNA. Of hundreds of thousands of clones listed, roughly 82% are singletons. The specimen sequenced was peripheral blood. This rearrangement joins TRBV7-9 to TRBJ2-5; TRBD2 matches at 8 bases. This receptor was taken from a woman between 65 and 79 years old with acute or convalescent COVID-19. The CDR3 region is CASSRGQREETQYF. The DNA for the CDR3 is TGTGCCAGCAGCAGGGGCCAGCGGGAGGAGACCCAGTACTTC. Filled out from reference TRBV7-9 and TRBJ2-5, the complete variable domain reads DTGVSQNPRHKITKRGQNVTFRCDPISEHNRLYWYRQTLGQGPEFLTYFQNEAQLEKSRLLSDRFSAERPKGSFSTLEIQRTEQGDSAMYLCASSRGQREETQYFGPGTRLLVL.